Shown below are 20 T cell receptor beta chains from a single sample sequenced in a study of blood T cell repertoires in COVID-19. Assay used: immunoSEQ multiplex PCR; TCRdb lists only in-frame clones, some missing. The table lists about 280,000 clones, 80% to 90% of them singletons. Input material: peripheral blood. The receptors stem from a woman aged 70-85 years with COVID-19, enrolled during active disease.

The V call is TRBV24-1, the J call TRBJ2-1, with unresolved D. From germline, CDR1 is KGHDR and CDR2 SFDVKD. V was pared by 1 base and J by 5 bases, with 5 bases between. The CDR3 length is 13 residues. This CDR3 is CATSDLQDNEQFF. The CDR3 DNA follows: TGTGCCACCAGTGATTTACAAGACAATGAGCAGTTCTTC.

This chain joins TRBV3-1 (or the pseudogene TRBV3-2) and TRBJ2-3; D is ambiguous. Germline values: CDR1 LGHDT, CDR2 YNNKEL (reference sequence). V lost 4 bases and J lost 2, with 10 bases in between. The CDR3 runs 14 residues. The CDR3 DNA reads as TGTGCCAGCAGCCTGACTCATTACACAGATACGCAGTATTTT. Translation: CASSLTHYTDTQYF.

The chain employs TRBV5-4 and TRBJ2-2; TRBD2 agrees at 7 bases. The CDR3 loop spans 15 amino acids. J lost 4 bases, V lost 0 bases, and 3 bases had no gene match. In germline, CDR1 is SGHNT, CDR2 YYREEE (reference sequence). The CDR3 sequence: CASSLEAGVTGELFF. DNA for the CDR3: TGTGCCAGCAGCTTGGAGGCGGGGGTCACCGGGGAGCTGTTTTTT.

This clone has at least ten counts. The chain employs TRBV3-1 (or the pseudogene TRBV3-2) and TRBJ1-1, with a tentative D call TRBD1 (6 bases). The V and J ends lost 1 base and 7 bases respectively, with 10 bases between them. The CDR3 has 13 amino acids. Germline CDR1 LGHDT, CDR2 YNNKEL (reference sequence). CDR3 loop: CASSQAGVNEAFF. CDR3 DNA sequence: TGTGCCAGCAGCCAAGCAGGGGTTAATGAAGCTTTCTTT.

This clone has only one observation. In DNA form, the CDR3 reads TGTGCCACCAGTGACTCAAAAGGGAGTGAGACCCAGTACTTC. It is translated as CATSDSKGSETQYF. The chain combines TRBV24-1 with TRBJ2-5, with D perhaps matching TRBD2 (5 bases). Between the trimmed V and J ends, which lost 4 bases and 5 bases, there was a span of 13 bases. CDR3 length equals 14 residues. CDR1 is KGHDR, CDR2 SFDVKD, per germline.

The chain combines TRBV7-8 with TRBJ1-4, with a weak D call TRBD1 (6 bases). This CDR3 is built from 15 residues. Trimming cost V 4 bases and J 8 bases, with 17 bases left between them. CDR1 is SGHVS, CDR2 FQNEAQ, per germline. The CDR3 sequence: CASSYAGVGREKLFF. CDR3 nucleotides: TGTGCCAGCAGCTATGCAGGGGTCGGTCGAGAAAAACTGTTTTTT.

The chain is built from TRBV28 and TRBJ2-7, with TRBD1 matching over 11 bases. This CDR3 comprises 17 residues. The germline CDR1 and CDR2 sequences are MDHEN and SYDVKM. V lost 2 bases to trimming and J lost 4 bases; unmatched junction nucleotides: 10. CDR3 bases: TGTGCCAGCAGTTTACACTTCCGGGACAGGGGGTCATACGAGCAGTACTTC. Its translation is CASSLHFRDRGSYEQYF.

The chain combines TRBV19 with TRBJ1-2, with TRBD1 identical over 10 bases. Germline lookup yields CDR1 LNHDA and CDR2 SQIVND (reference sequence). The CDR3 is 14 amino acids. The DNA for the CDR3 is TGTGCTACCCGGGACAGGGGTAAAAACTATGGCTACACCTTC. Protein sequence: CATRDRGKNYGYTF.

The V call is TRBV19, the J call TRBJ2-1; 7 nucleotides line up with TRBD2. The V segment lost 5 bases and the J segment 8 bases; nucleotides outside the gene matches: 12. Germline CDR1 is LNHDA and CDR2 is SQIVND (reference sequence). The CDR3 spans 15 residues. CDR3 DNA sequence: TGTGCCAGTAGTCACCCGGGACTAAGGGTGCATGAGCAGTTCTTC. This sequence encodes CASSHPGLRVHEQFF.

This clone was counted only a few times. This sequence joins TRBV2 and TRBJ1-2, with 8 bases matching TRBD1. Per the germline V gene, CDR1 is SNHLY and CDR2 is FYNNEI. V lost 6 bases, J lost 7 bases, and 7 bases stayed unmatched. This CDR3 is built from 13 residues. The CDR3 region has the DNA TGTGCCAGCAGCGGTCAGGGGGCGGCTGGCTACACCTTC. Translating it yields CASSGQGAAGYTF.

The chain joins TRBV25-1 to TRBJ1-1; D not certain. The CDR3 runs to 13 residues. Germline CDR1 MGHDK, CDR2 SYGVNS. Trimming took off 2 bases at V and 5 bases at J, with 9 bases between the two ends. Written as DNA, the CDR3 is TGTGCCAGCAGTGAACTAAGCCGGACTGAAGCTTTCTTT. This codes for CASSELSRTEAFF.

This sequence joins TRBV13 and TRBJ2-2; 9 bases map to TRBD1. This CDR3 is built from 16 residues. With V trimmed by 3 bases and J by 0 bases, 2 bases remained unmatched. CDR1 is PRHDT, CDR2 FYEKMQ, per germline (reference sequence). CDR3 residues: CASSFRTGANTGELFF. CDR3 bases: TGTGCCAGCAGCTTCCGGACAGGGGCGAACACCGGGGAGCTGTTTTTT.

V usage is TRBV29-1 and J usage is TRBJ1-1, with 11 nucleotides matching TRBD1. Losses at the gene ends were 7 bases for V and 5 bases for J; bases not matched to a gene: 3. Germline CDR1 is SQVTM and CDR2 is ANQGSEA. The CDR3 loop spans 12 amino acids. CDR3 sequence (DNA): TGCAGCGCGGGACAGGGGGGTACTGAAGCTTTCTTT. Translation: CSAGQGGTEAFF.

Worth noting for this clone: At the DNA level, this CDR3 is encoded by other sequences in the same sample as well. The chain combines TRBV18 with TRBJ2-7; 9 bases match TRBD1. The germline V gene encodes CDR1 KGHSH and CDR2 LQKENI. This CDR3 contains 14 residues. V gave up 4 bases and J gave up 3 bases; unmatched junction bases: 4. CDR3 loop: CASSQGQGDYEQYF. CDR3 nucleotides: TGTGCCAGCTCACAGGGACAGGGCGACTACGAGCAGTACTTC.

The sample holds one count of this clone. The genes are TRBV19 and TRBJ2-7; TRBD2 matches at 11 bases. CDR3 length equals 15 residues. The V gene's germline CDR1 is LNHDA and CDR2 SQIVND (reference sequence). V dropped 5 bases and J dropped 6; count of bases not matched to a gene: 9. The CDR3 coding sequence is TGTGCCAGTAGTGACCTAGCGGGGGGAGGCCGCGAGCAGTACTTC. This gives the protein CASSDLAGGGREQYF.

This chain uses TRBV5-1 with TRBJ1-4, with D possibly matching TRBD1 (6 bases). The CDR3 covers 15 residues. V shed 4 bases and J shed 7 bases, with 17 bases lying between them. Per germline, CDR1 SGHRS and CDR2 YFSETQ. The CDR3 spells CASSLAGGGGEKLFF. DNA for the CDR3: TGCGCCAGCAGCCTCGCGGGAGGGGGAGGTGAAAAACTGTTTTTT.

V gene TRBV19 combines with J gene TRBJ1-3; TRBD1 matches 10 bases. V lost 8 bases, J lost 0 bases, and 7 bases stayed unmatched. The V gene's germline CDR1 is LNHDA and CDR2 SQIVND (reference sequence). The CDR3 has 16 residues. This chain's CDR3 is CASSADRGFSGNTIYF. The CDR3, as DNA: TGTGCCAGTTCTGCGGACAGGGGGTTCTCTGGAAACACCATATATTTT.

The CDR3 loop reads CASGPDLSGSPLHF. The CDR3 nucleotides are TGTGCTAGTGGACCGGATCTTTCAGGGTCACCCCTCCACTTT. This chain connects TRBV12-5 to TRBJ1-6, with D perhaps TRBD1 (5 bases). Germline CDR1 reads LGHNT; CDR2 reads FRNRAP. With 6 bases removed from V and 10 bases from J, the gap between germline ends came to 16 bases. The CDR3 consists of 14 residues.

Only one count was recorded for this clone. The chain recombines TRBV11-2 with TRBJ2-3; possible D gene TRBD2, 6 bases. Germline V CDR1 and CDR2: SGHAT, FQNNGV. The CDR3 covers 14 residues. Trimming stripped 4 bases from V and 5 bases from J, with 13 bases between. CDR3 in amino acids: CASSSAGWGDTQYF. The CDR3 region has the DNA TGTGCCAGCAGCTCCGCGGGGTGGGGAGATACGCAGTATTTT.

This chain links TRBV6-2 or TRBV6-3 with TRBJ1-5, with 8 bases matching TRBD1. The CDR3 sequence is 15 residues long. The V gene's germline CDR1 is MNHEY and CDR2 SVGEGT. The V gene end was trimmed by 5 bases and the J gene end by 4 bases; junction bases not matched to a gene: 7. Here the CDR3 DNA reads TGTGCCAGCAGTGATACAGGGGGAGGAAATCAGCCCCAGCATTTT. This translates into CASSDTGGGNQPQHF.